This T cell receptor gamma chain appears in the sequencing data of a study of gamma delta lymphoproliferative disorders and STAT genes. Study outcomes and limitations: Indolent patients' major clones mainly used Vgamma9-JgammaP and Vdelta2-Ddelta3-Jdelta1. Controls likely had mixed maturation stages, while leukemic cells were mostly terminal effectors. Nearly all major patient gamma and delta clonotypes were public; only a couple of gamma clonotypes were disease-private.

The V gene's germline CDR1 is VTNTFY and CDR2 YDVSTARD (reference sequence). J gave up 0 bases and V 3 bases, and 5 bases lay outside the gene matches. This CDR3 region has 14 residues. This clone was seen repeatedly, ten times or more. The target antigen is unknown. TCRdb re-called clones from the multiplex PCR reads via CATT. This sample carries about 1,200 gamma-chain clones, less than 10% of them seen once, and the ten largest clones take roughly 90%. Genomic DNA from isolated PBMCs served as the sequencing template. The median age of sequenced patients was 65 years. This TCR came from a human donor with gamma-delta T-cell large granular lymphocyte leukemia. Material for sequencing was blood. V is TRGV3 and J is TRGJ1 or TRGJ2. CDR3 DNA: TGTGCCACCTGGGACGGTTTGAATTATTATAAGAAACTCTTT. It specifies CATWDGLNYYKKLF.